The clone carrying this T cell receptor (beta chain) came up a few times. Its antigen is undetermined. This entry comes from a study of response to subunit inactivated influenza vaccine. Study-level findings and limits: Authors suggested each seasonal flu vaccination may recruit only limited numbers of new T cells.

From the RT-PCR reads, TCRdb called clonotypes with MiXCR, one entry per CDR3 protein. The sample consists of 590,000 or so distinct CDR3 sequences, 14% of them appearing once. Trimming pared 0 bases from V and 4 bases from J, leaving 7 bases between. The CDR3 has 14 amino acids. Germline V gene data show CDR1 as LNHNV and CDR2 as YYDKDF (reference sequence). The rearrangement uses TRBV15 and TRBJ1-5; D might be TRBD1 (5 bases). The sequence came from a man aged 50 to 59 who received an inactivated influenza vaccine. The input for sequencing was PBMCs from blood, taken less than 15 days before vaccination. In nucleotides, the CDR3 is TGTGCCACCAGCAGAGATGAGGGGAATCAGCCCCAGCATTTT. The encoded protein is CATSRDEGNQPQHF.